These 24 T cell receptor beta chains were all obtained from the same sample, sequenced in a study of PD-1 blockade in classical Hodgkin lymphoma. The repertoire was sequenced with immunoSEQ multiplex PCR; TCRdb's copy has only in-frame clones and lacks some. Of more than 140,000 clones in the sample, 78% were seen once. Autologous stem cell transplantation was followed by relapse in every patient, and brentuximab vedotin exposure varied. The material was peripheral blood mononuclear cells (PBMCs), obtained before the second cycle of nivolumab. These receptors came from a human donor with classical Hodgkin lymphoma.

Only one count was recorded for this clone. The J gene is TRBJ2-5, the V gene TRBV13, with 12 bases matching TRBD2. CDR3 length equals 17 residues. Germline values: CDR1 PRHDT, CDR2 FYEKMQ (reference sequence). The V segment lost 1 base and the J segment 4 bases; nucleotides outside the gene matches: 7. The CDR3 protein is CASSLVASGGASETQYF. DNA for the CDR3: TGTGCCAGCAGCTTAGTGGCTAGCGGGGGGGCATCAGAGACCCAGTACTTC.

The chain is built from TRBV25-1 and TRBJ1-2; D ambiguous. CDR1 is MGHDK, CDR2 SYGVNS, per germline. The V and J ends lost 1 base and 4 bases respectively, with 7 bases between them. CDR3 length equals 13 residues. This CDR3 reads CASSESEGYGYTF. The CDR3 bases are TGTGCCAGCAGTGAATCGGAAGGCTATGGCTACACCTTC.

The V gene is TRBV4-1, the J gene TRBJ2-7, with D unresolved. Germline CDR1 and CDR2: MGHRA and YSYEKL. CDR3 size: 13 residues. With 0 bases removed from V and 6 bases from J, the gap between germline ends came to 9 bases. The CDR3, as DNA: TGCGCCAGCAGCCAAGACCCCCGTACCGAGCAGTACTTC. Protein product: CASSQDPRTEQYF.

The CDR3 here is CASSDIRTRSGNTIYF. Written as DNA, the CDR3 is TGTGCCAGCAGCGATATTAGGACACGGTCGGGAAACACCATATATTTT. J is TRBJ1-3 and V is TRBV5-5, with D perhaps matching TRBD1 (5 bases). Germline loops: CDR1 SGHKS, CDR2 YYEKEE (reference sequence). CDR3 length equals 16 residues. Deletions cut 4 bases from V and 4 bases from J, with 18 bases between.

Here the CDR3 DNA reads TGTGCCAGCAGCTGGAGGGGAAAGAGAGAGACCCAGTACTTC. Translating gives CASSWRGKRETQYF. The chain couples TRBV5-6 to TRBJ2-5; maybe TRBD2 (6 bases). There are 14 residues in the CDR3. V was cut by 3 bases and J by 4 bases, with 13 bases left in between. The germline V gene encodes CDR1 SGHDT and CDR2 YYEEEE.

For the CDR3, the DNA is TGTGCCAGCAGTTATCGCGGTGTGATAGGTAGTGAGCAGTTCTTC. Translation: CASSYRGVIGSEQFF. The chain recombines TRBV6-5 with TRBJ2-1; D not certain. Germline lookup yields CDR1 MNHEY and CDR2 SVGAGI. The germline V and J ends were trimmed by 3 bases and 9 bases, with 18 bases remaining between them. CDR3 length: 15 amino acids.

The V call is TRBV18, the J call TRBJ1-3, with D unresolved. Trimming removed 6 bases from V and 0 bases from J, with 9 bases in between. CDR3 size: 14 residues. Looked up from germline, CDR1 is KGHSH and CDR2 is LQKENI. Written as DNA, the CDR3 is TGTGCCAGCTCCGGACTCCTCTCTGGAAACACCATATATTTT. It encodes CASSGLLSGNTIYF.

This clone was seen a handful of times. The chain carries TRBV5-1 and TRBJ2-7, with TRBD2 matching over 10 bases. Germline V CDR1 and CDR2: SGHRS, YFSETQ. CDR3 length equals 13 residues. The V and J ends lost 4 bases and 6 bases, in that order; junction bases with no gene match: 4. The CDR3 DNA is TGCGCCAGCAGCCTACTAGCGGGGCGCGAGCAGTACTTC. Translating it yields CASSLLAGREQYF.

This clone was counted only a few times. This chain uses TRBV7-9 with TRBJ1-5, with D tentatively TRBD1 (5 bases). Trimming left V 2 bases short and J 7 bases short, with 12 bases between. The V gene's germline CDR1 is SEHNR and CDR2 FQNEAQ (reference sequence). The CDR3 covers 14 residues. CDR3 bases: TGTGCCAGCAGCTTATTGGGGGGTGGACAGCCCCAGCATTTT. It encodes CASSLLGGGQPQHF.

This chain links TRBV5-1 with TRBJ2-5; TRBD1 agrees at 9 bases. Looked up from germline, CDR1 is SGHRS and CDR2 is YFSETQ. The trim removed 4 bases at V and 2 bases at J, leaving 9 bases unmatched. This CDR3 contains 16 residues. The CDR3 DNA sequence: TGCGCCAGCAGCCCCGGGACAGGGTGGAAACAAGAGACCCAGTACTTC. Its protein is CASSPGTGWKQETQYF.

J is TRBJ2-2 and V is TRBV7-3, with TRBD2 matching over 7 bases. Germline V gives CDR1 SGHTA, CDR2 FQGTGA. Trimming at V came to 0 bases and at J to 3 bases, leaving 4 bases not matched to a gene. CDR3 length equals 16 residues. The CDR3: CASSLTAGVYTGELFF. The CDR3 region has the DNA TGTGCCAGCAGCTTAACCGCGGGAGTCTACACCGGGGAGCTGTTTTTT.

The chain recombines TRBV7-6 with TRBJ2-6; D is unresolved. This CDR3 is 18 amino acids long. V lost 0 bases and J 2 bases, leaving 14 bases between the germline ends. Germline V gene sequence: CDR1 SGHVS, CDR2 FNYEAQ. The chain's CDR3 is CASSLARDSDAGANVLTF. CDR3 coding DNA: TGTGCCAGCAGCTTAGCGAGAGACTCCGACGCTGGGGCCAACGTCCTGACTTTC.

The sample holds one count of this clone. This rearrangement joins TRBV13 to TRBJ2-7; 7 bases map to TRBD2. With V trimmed by 6 bases and J by 3 bases, 8 bases remained unmatched. Germline V gene sequence: CDR1 PRHDT, CDR2 FYEKMQ (reference sequence). The CDR3 runs 14 residues. CDR3 nucleotide sequence: TGTGCCAGCAGTTACCCTGGGGGGGTCTACGAGCAGTACTTC. It encodes CASSYPGGVYEQYF.

CDR3 in amino acids: CASSPPGQDGEGYTF. In DNA form, the CDR3 reads TGTGCCAGCTCACCCCCAGGGCAGGATGGCGAGGGCTACACCTTC. J is TRBJ1-2 and V is TRBV18; D is perhaps TRBD1 (5 bases). The CDR3 is made up of 15 amino acids. The germline CDR1 and CDR2 sequences are KGHSH and LQKENI. The germline V and J ends were trimmed by 3 bases and 8 bases, with 19 bases remaining between them.

This clone showed up just once. The J gene is TRBJ1-6, the V gene TRBV28; TRBD1 is a possible D gene (6 bases). The CDR3 contains 12 residues. In germline, CDR1 is MDHEN, CDR2 SYDVKM. V gave up 3 bases and J gave up 10 bases, with 7 bases separating them. The CDR3 region is CASSFRGSPLHF. CDR3 coding DNA: TGTGCCAGCAGTTTCAGGGGATCACCCCTCCACTTT.

The rearrangement links TRBV9 to TRBJ2-3; TRBD1 or TRBD2 may be the D gene (5 bases each). Trimming removed 4 bases from V and 0 bases from J, with 9 bases in between. The CDR3 has 14 residues. Germline V CDR1 and CDR2: SGDLS, YYNGEE. CDR3 DNA sequence: TGTGCCAGCAGCCGGGACGGGAGCACAGATACGCAGTATTTT. Its protein product is CASSRDGSTDTQYF.

Notes on this clone: Other DNA variants within this sample encode the same CDR3. V is TRBV20-1 and J is TRBJ2-5; unclear D gene. V lost 6 bases and J lost 0, with 5 bases in between. The germline CDR1 and CDR2 sequences are DFQATT and SNEGSKA (reference sequence). The CDR3 spans 11 residues. The CDR3 spells CSAEYQETQYF. For the CDR3, the DNA is TGCAGTGCGGAGTACCAAGAGACCCAGTACTTC.

This chain links TRBV6-5 with TRBJ1-2; D remains ambiguous. The CDR3 loop spans 13 amino acids. V was trimmed by 6 bases and J by 4 bases, leaving 12 bases between them. Germline V gene lookup returns CDR1 MNHEY and CDR2 SVGAGI. In DNA, the CDR3 is TGTGCCAGCAGACGGGAACTAGTCTATGGCTACACCTTC. Protein sequence: CASRRELVYGYTF.

The J gene is TRBJ2-3, the V gene TRBV6-5; 9 nucleotides match TRBD2. Germline V lookup: CDR1 MNHEY, CDR2 SVGAGI. V was pared by 8 bases and J by 6 bases, with 6 bases of the junction left unmatched. The CDR3 has 13 residues. The CDR3: CASQREVMDTQYF. For the CDR3, the DNA is TGTGCCAGCCAGCGGGAGGTCATGGATACGCAGTATTTT.

The rearrangement uses TRBV7-9 and TRBJ1-2; TRBD1 is a possible D gene (6 bases). Germline V gene data show CDR1 as SEHNR and CDR2 as FQNEAQ (reference sequence). V lost 3 bases and J 2 bases, leaving 16 bases between the germline ends. This CDR3 has 16 residues. The CDR3 coding sequence is TGTGCCAGCAGCTTGAGACAGGTAGCAGGGAACTATGGCTACACCTTC. Its protein is CASSLRQVAGNYGYTF. The full variable domain, completed using reference TRBV7-9 and TRBJ1-2, is DTGVSQNPRHKITKRGQNVTFRCDPISEHNRLYWYRQTLGQGPEFLTYFQNEAQLEKSRLLSDRFSAERPKGSFSTLEIQRTEQGDSAMYLCASSLRQVAGNYGYTFGSGTRLTVV.

Regarding this clone: Just one base apart from a much larger clone, this may be a read error. Other DNA sequences in the same sample also yield this CDR3. V usage is TRBV4-2 and J usage is TRBJ1-2; no clear D. V lost 4 bases, J lost 2 bases, and 8 bases lay in between. The germline V gene encodes CDR1 LGHNA and CDR2 YNFKEQ. CDR3 length: 13 amino acids. CDR3 sequence: CASSLDGNYGYTF. In nucleotides, the CDR3 is TGTGCCAGCAGCCTGGACGGAAACTATGGCTACACCTTC.

This clone was seen only once. The chain links TRBV29-1 to TRBJ1-1; D gene unclear. The V gene's germline CDR1 is SQVTM and CDR2 ANQGSEA. CDR3 size: 13 residues. Between the trimmed V and J ends, which lost 4 bases and 1 base, there was a span of 10 bases. In nucleotides, the CDR3 is TGCAGCGTTGCGGGCCACGCGAACACTGAAGCTTTCTTT. Amino acids: CSVAGHANTEAFF.

This chain joins TRBV27 and TRBJ2-1, with 9 bases aligning to TRBD2. Unmatched junction bases numbered 7, after V lost 7 bases and J lost 9 bases. There are 13 residues in the CDR3. Germline CDR1 and CDR2: MNHEY and SMNVEV (reference sequence). The CDR3 bases are TGTGCCAGCACGGGTAGCGGGAGAGGTGAGCAGTTCTTC. This codes for CASTGSGRGEQFF.

The CDR3 bases are TGTGCCAGCTCAAAGGGACAGGGGGACACTGAAGCTTTCTTT. Amino acid sequence: CASSKGQGDTEAFF. V gene TRBV18 combines with J gene TRBJ1-1, with TRBD1 matching 11 bases. The CDR3 runs 14 residues. Germline V gene data show CDR1 as KGHSH and CDR2 as LQKENI. V lost 5 bases and J lost 3; bases outside the gene matches: 2.